The 32 T cell receptor beta chains in this list originate from one sample, sequenced in a study of cytomegalovirus exposure and HLA in healthy donors (dated by TCRdb to 2016 to 2017). The library was made by the immunoSEQ multiplex PCR assay. In its TCRdb copy, this immuneACCESS table keeps in-frame sequences only and misses some clones. Where compared with another copy, unresolved V genes explain less than half of these, and the others have no known cause. Here the sample has 45,000 to 55,000 clones; over 75% occur a single time. About 7% of the sample lies in the top ten. Sequencing used PBMCs. These receptors came from a woman in her twenties or thirties in good health and CMV-seronegative.

The gene calls are TRBV6-5 and TRBJ2-5, with 10 nucleotides matching TRBD1. Looked up from germline, CDR1 is MNHEY and CDR2 is SVGAGI. The CDR3 extends over 14 amino acids. The V and J ends lost 7 bases and 1 base, in that order; junction bases with no gene match: 3. CDR3: CASTRQGAQETQYF. In DNA form, the CDR3 reads TGTGCCAGCACCCGACAGGGGGCCCAAGAGACCCAGTACTTC.

The chain combines TRBV19 with TRBJ1-3; no clear D gene. The CDR3 runs 12 residues. Per germline, CDR1 LNHDA and CDR2 SQIVND (reference sequence). The V end lost 5 bases, the J end lost 4 bases, and 6 bases lay between the germline ends. CDR3 region: CASSANGNTIYF. Here the CDR3 DNA reads TGTGCCAGTAGTGCTAACGGAAACACCATATATTTT.

A few counts support this clone. This sequence joins TRBV2 and TRBJ2-7; TRBD2 agrees at 9 bases. This CDR3 comprises 13 residues. After removal of 7 bases from V and 6 bases from J, the junction contained 7 bases not matched to a gene. Per the germline V gene, CDR1 is SNHLY and CDR2 is FYNNEI. The CDR3 is CASTSGESIEQYF. The CDR3 DNA sequence: TGTGCCAGCACTAGCGGGGAGTCTATCGAGCAGTACTTC.

The rearrangement joins TRBV5-1 to TRBJ2-1; 15 nucleotides agree with TRBD2. With V trimmed by 4 bases and J by 4 bases, 9 bases remained unmatched. The germline CDR1 and CDR2 sequences are SGHRS and YFSETQ. This CDR3 contains 18 residues. The CDR3 nucleotides are TGCGCCAGCAGCAAAGGACTAGCGGGAGGGCCCGGGTACAATGAGCAGTTCTTC. It specifies CASSKGLAGGPGYNEQFF.

This chain joins TRBV7-9 and TRBJ2-1; 10 bases are a match to TRBD2. The CDR3 consists of 15 residues. Germline V gene lookup returns CDR1 SEHNR and CDR2 FQNEAQ (reference sequence). The junction had 7 bases not matched to a gene; V was cut back by 5 bases and J by 6 bases. The CDR3 reads CASSRLAGVSNEQFF. CDR3 DNA sequence: TGTGCCAGCAGCCGACTAGCGGGTGTCAGCAATGAGCAGTTCTTC.

V and J are TRBV5-5 and TRBJ1-1, with D unresolved. V was trimmed by 3 bases and J by 0 bases, leaving 9 bases between them. Germline V gene data show CDR1 as SGHKS and CDR2 as YYEKEE (reference sequence). The CDR3 is 14 residues long. CDR3 amino acids: CASSSGPMNTEAFF. The CDR3 DNA reads as TGTGCCAGCAGCTCTGGCCCCATGAACACTGAAGCTTTCTTT.

The count of this clone is one. The V and J genes are TRBV6-5 and TRBJ1-5; no clear D gene. Germline CDR1 is MNHEY and CDR2 is SVGAGI. This CDR3 has 13 residues. V shed 5 bases and J shed 5 bases, with 10 bases lying between them. The DNA for the CDR3 is TGTGCCAGCAGTCCGGGCGGGGATCAGCCCCAGCATTTT. It yields the protein CASSPGGDQPQHF.

The chain is built from TRBV15 and TRBJ2-7, with 11 bases that match TRBD1. In germline, CDR1 is LNHNV, CDR2 YYDKDF (reference sequence). CDR3 length: 15 amino acids. The J segment lost 3 bases and the V segment lost 1 base, leaving 2 bases of the junction unmatched. The CDR3 loop reads CATSRAGTGGYEQYF. The CDR3, as DNA: TGTGCCACCAGCAGAGCCGGGACAGGGGGCTACGAGCAGTACTTC. Supplemented by reference TRBV15 and TRBJ2-7, the full variable domain reads DAMVIQNPRYQVTQFGKPVTLSCSQTLNHNVMYWYQQKSSQAPKLLFHYYDKDFNNEADTPDNFQSRRPNTSFCFLDIRSPGLGDTAMYLCATSRAGTGGYEQYFGPGTRLTVT.

This clone is a singleton in its sample. The rearrangement links TRBV27 to TRBJ2-3; 11 bases map to TRBD2. This CDR3 has 20 amino acids. Germline loops: CDR1 MNHEY, CDR2 SMNVEV (reference sequence). The junction had 19 bases not matched to a gene; V was cut back by 6 bases and J by 2 bases. CDR3 bases: TGTGCCAGCAGCTTAGGTTATCGACTAGCGGGATTAGATCCCACAGATACGCAGTATTTT. This sequence encodes CASSLGYRLAGLDPTDTQYF.

A single count supports this clone. The chain recombines TRBV6-5 with TRBJ1-4; 7 bases match TRBD1. The CDR3 contains 14 residues. Trimming took 2 bases from V and 8 from J; bases not matched to a gene: 5. Germline values: CDR1 MNHEY, CDR2 SVGAGI. The CDR3 protein is CASSYDRDREKLFF. CDR3 nucleotide sequence: TGTGCCAGCAGTTACGACAGGGACCGGGAAAAACTGTTTTTT.

The chain employs TRBV4-3 and TRBJ1-5, with a possible D match to TRBD1 (6 bases). With 1 base removed from V and 3 bases from J, the gap between germline ends came to 7 bases. This CDR3 is 14 amino acids long. Germline V gene lookup returns CDR1 LGHNA and CDR2 YSLEER. The DNA of the CDR3 is TGCGCCAGCAGCCAAGGGACAGACAATCAGCCCCAGCATTTT. Encoded protein: CASSQGTDNQPQHF.

The chain carries TRBV5-1 and TRBJ2-5, with 11 bases fitting TRBD2. V was pared by 0 bases and J by 7 bases, with 8 bases of the junction left unmatched. Germline V gene data show CDR1 as SGHRS and CDR2 as YFSETQ. The CDR3 is 16 residues long. CDR3 sequence: CASSLEGSGRAGTQYF. Written as DNA, the CDR3 is TGCGCCAGCAGCTTGGAAGGTAGCGGGAGGGCCGGGACCCAGTACTTC.

Within the sample, this clone is medium-sized. The V and J genes are TRBV28 and TRBJ2-7; D call uncertain. The CDR3 has 11 amino acids. V was cut by 6 bases and J by 2 bases, with 5 bases left in between. Germline V gene lookup returns CDR1 MDHEN and CDR2 SYDVKM. The DNA of the CDR3 is TGTGCCAGCAGCCCCGCCTACGAGCAGTACTTC. Its protein product is CASSPAYEQYF.

This rearrangement joins TRBV9 to TRBJ2-5; TRBD1 aligns across 7 bases. CDR3 length: 15 residues. V shed 0 bases and J 5 bases; nucleotides not matched to a gene: 7. Per the germline V gene, CDR1 is SGDLS and CDR2 is YYNGEE. CDR3 DNA: TGTGCCAGCAGCGTAGCACAGGGGCGAGGGGAGACCCAGTACTTC. Translated: CASSVAQGRGETQYF.

This sequence joins TRBV7-8 and TRBJ1-1; no reliable D call. Germline assignment: CDR1 SGHVS and CDR2 FQNEAQ. The CDR3 has 15 amino acids. The V gene lost 4 bases and the J gene lost 1 base, with 13 bases spanning the gap. The CDR3 DNA reads TGTGCCAGCAGCTCACTAAAGGATACGAACACTGAAGCTTTCTTT. It codes for CASSSLKDTNTEAFF. Drawing the rest from reference TRBV7-8 and TRBJ1-1, the complete variable domain is GAGVSQSPRYKVAKRGQDVALRCDPISGHVSLFWYQQALGQGPEFLTYFQNEAQLDKSGLPSDRFFAERPEGSVSTLKIQRTQQEDSAVYLCASSSLKDTNTEAFFGQGTRLTVV.

The chain recombines TRBV28 with TRBJ2-3; D might be TRBD2 (6 bases). The germline V gene encodes CDR1 MDHEN and CDR2 SYDVKM. The CDR3 has 15 amino acids. V lost 6 bases and J 1 base, leaving 14 bases between the germline ends. DNA of the CDR3: TGTGCCAGCAGCCTACCTGGCGGGGGCACAGATACGCAGTATTTT. Translated: CASSLPGGGTDTQYF.

The CDR3: CASSFAGYGIQYF. The CDR3 coding sequence is TGTGCCAGCAGTTTTGCCGGGTACGGCATTCAGTACTTC. The genes are TRBV27 and TRBJ2-4; D unresolved. CDR1 and CDR2 from the germline V gene are MNHEY and SMNVEV (reference sequence). Trimming cost V 3 bases and J 9 bases, with 12 bases left between them. This CDR3 has 13 amino acids.

This sequence joins TRBV7-9 and TRBJ1-1; D unresolved. CDR3 length: 14 amino acids. The germline V gene has CDR1 SEHNR and CDR2 FQNEAQ (reference sequence). The ends were cut back, 3 bases at V and 0 bases at J, with 8 bases in the middle. The CDR3: CASSLREMNTEAFF. CDR3 in DNA: TGTGCCAGCAGCTTGAGGGAGATGAACACTGAAGCTTTCTTT.

The chain uses TRBV14 and TRBJ1-2; D perhaps matches TRBD1 (6 bases). The CDR3 contains 13 residues. Trimming pared 4 bases from V and 8 bases from J, leaving 14 bases between. Germline CDR1 and CDR2: SGHDN and FVKESK. Here the CDR3 reads CASSPNRVSGYTF. Written as DNA, the CDR3 is TGTGCCAGCAGCCCTAACAGGGTCTCCGGCTACACCTTC.

The chain links TRBV27 to TRBJ2-5; 7 positions agree with TRBD1. This CDR3 comprises 12 residues. With V trimmed by 8 bases and J by 5 bases, 5 bases remained unmatched. Germline V lookup: CDR1 MNHEY, CDR2 SMNVEV (reference sequence). CDR3 sequence reads: CASGQDGETQYF. The CDR3 bases are TGTGCCAGCGGACAGGATGGCGAGACCCAGTACTTC.

The rearrangement uses TRBV28 and TRBJ2-7, with D perhaps TRBD2 (5 bases). V lost 8 bases to trimming and J lost 6 bases, with 17 bases between them. Germline V gene data show CDR1 as MDHEN and CDR2 as SYDVKM. The CDR3 loop spans 13 amino acids. This chain's CDR3 is CASHSEWALEQYF. CDR3 DNA sequence: TGTGCCAGCCATAGCGAATGGGCCCTCGAGCAGTACTTC.

V gene TRBV6-5 combines with J gene TRBJ2-1; 13 positions agree with TRBD2. V shed 7 bases, J shed 6 bases, and the junction held 6 bases outside the gene matches. Germline CDR1 MNHEY, CDR2 SVGAGI. This CDR3 contains 15 residues. CDR3 sequence reads: CASTPRTSGSNEQFF. The CDR3 DNA follows: TGTGCCAGCACTCCTCGGACTAGCGGGAGCAATGAGCAGTTCTTC.

This clone came up once. V usage is TRBV27 and J usage is TRBJ1-5; D remains ambiguous. Trimming stripped 8 bases from V and 4 bases from J, with 15 bases between. The length of the CDR3 is 14 residues. Germline values: CDR1 MNHEY, CDR2 SMNVEV (reference sequence). This CDR3 is CASGKEFRNQPQHF. CDR3 DNA sequence: TGTGCCAGCGGCAAGGAGTTTAGAAATCAGCCCCAGCATTTT.

V is TRBV11-1 and J is TRBJ2-1; TRBD2 matches 14 bases. The germline gives CDR1 SGHAT, CDR2 FQDESV (reference sequence). This CDR3 is 14 amino acids long. Trimming took 5 bases from V and 10 from J; bases not matched to a gene: 4. CDR3: CASSTGLAGVEQFF. The CDR3 DNA sequence: TGTGCCAGCAGCACGGGACTAGCGGGAGTGGAGCAGTTCTTC.

There are a few counts of this clone. This chain links TRBV6-5 with TRBJ1-1; 7 bases agree with TRBD1. The CDR3 covers 11 residues. From germline, CDR1 is MNHEY and CDR2 SVGAGI. The V gene end was trimmed by 6 bases and the J gene end by 11 bases; junction bases not matched to a gene: 6. For the CDR3, the DNA is TGTGCCAGCAGGAGACAGGGAGAGGCTTTCTTT. Its translation: CASRRQGEAFF.

A single count supports this clone. This sequence joins TRBV29-1 and TRBJ1-2; 8 bases are shared with TRBD1. The CDR3 has 15 residues. V was pared by 6 bases and J by 1 base, with 10 bases of the junction left unmatched. Germline V CDR1 and CDR2: SQVTM, ANQGSEA. This CDR3 reads CSVDGQGPFNYGYTF. The CDR3 DNA reads as TGCAGCGTAGATGGACAGGGACCATTTAACTATGGCTACACCTTC.

This chain connects TRBV2 to TRBJ2-2, with 9 bases aligning to TRBD2. The germline V gene has CDR1 SNHLY and CDR2 FYNNEI. The length of the CDR3 is 19 residues. V shed 4 bases, J shed 2 bases, and the junction held 14 bases outside the gene matches. CDR3 protein: CASSARTSERALNTGELFF. Written as DNA, the CDR3 is TGTGCCAGCAGTGCGAGGACTAGCGAGAGGGCCTTAAACACCGGGGAGCTGTTTTTT.

The chain links TRBV5-1 to TRBJ2-3; 9 bases line up with TRBD2. Germline V gene data show CDR1 as SGHRS and CDR2 as YFSETQ. V gave up 0 bases and J gave up 3 bases; unmatched junction bases: 20. The CDR3 has 21 residues. As DNA, the CDR3 is TGCGCCAGCAGCTTGGGCCTTAGACTAGCGGACCGGAGGGGTTGGACAGATACGCAGTATTTT. Translated: CASSLGLRLADRRGWTDTQYF.

The chain carries TRBV2 and TRBJ1-4, with D maybe TRBD1 (5 bases). The CDR3 is 17 residues long. Germline values: CDR1 SNHLY, CDR2 FYNNEI. V was pared by 6 bases and J by 8 bases, with 25 bases between. CDR3 nucleotides: TGTGCCAGCAGCCAGCCCTTCTCGGGGGGAATGATGGAAAAACTGTTTTTT. Residues: CASSQPFSGGMMEKLFF.

The chain has TRBV15 and TRBJ1-2; tentatively, D is TRBD1 (6 bases). The CDR3 totals 13 residues. The V and J ends lost 4 bases and 8 bases respectively, with 14 bases between them. CDR1 and CDR2 from the germline V gene are LNHNV and YYDKDF (reference sequence). This CDR3 reads CATSISGRGGYTF. The DNA for the CDR3 is TGTGCCACCAGCATTTCAGGGAGGGGGGGCTACACCTTC.

J is TRBJ1-5 and V is TRBV28; the D is unclear. This CDR3 is 15 amino acids long. Trimming removed 9 bases at V and 1 base at J, with 16 bases between. Germline V gene lookup returns CDR1 MDHEN and CDR2 SYDVKM. CDR3 in amino acids: CASRPREVSNQPQHF. CDR3 nucleotide sequence: TGTGCCAGTCGGCCGCGGGAGGTCAGCAATCAGCCCCAGCATTTT.

The chain recombines TRBV5-4 with TRBJ2-7; TRBD2 matches 7 bases. This CDR3 region has 14 residues. The germline V gene has CDR1 SGHNT and CDR2 YYREEE (reference sequence). The junction had 5 bases not matched to a gene; V was cut back by 0 bases and J by 5 bases. CDR3 nucleotides: TGTGCCAGCAGCTTGGCGACTAGCTCTAACGAGCAGTACTTC. It is translated as CASSLATSSNEQYF.